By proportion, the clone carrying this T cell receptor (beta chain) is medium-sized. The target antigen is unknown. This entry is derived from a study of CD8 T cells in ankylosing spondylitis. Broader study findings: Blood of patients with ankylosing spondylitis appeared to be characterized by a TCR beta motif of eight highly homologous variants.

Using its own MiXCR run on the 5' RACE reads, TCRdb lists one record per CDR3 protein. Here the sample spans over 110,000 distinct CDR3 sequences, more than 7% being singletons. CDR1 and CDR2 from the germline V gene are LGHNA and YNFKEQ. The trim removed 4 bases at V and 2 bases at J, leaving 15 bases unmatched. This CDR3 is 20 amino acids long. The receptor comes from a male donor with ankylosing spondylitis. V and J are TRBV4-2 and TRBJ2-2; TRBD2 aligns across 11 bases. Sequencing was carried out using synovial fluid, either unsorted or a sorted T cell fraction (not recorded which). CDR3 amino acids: CASSREPLAGGSVNTGELFF. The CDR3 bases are TGTGCCAGCAGCCGGGAGCCCCTAGCGGGGGGTTCGGTCAACACCGGGGAGCTGTTTTTT.